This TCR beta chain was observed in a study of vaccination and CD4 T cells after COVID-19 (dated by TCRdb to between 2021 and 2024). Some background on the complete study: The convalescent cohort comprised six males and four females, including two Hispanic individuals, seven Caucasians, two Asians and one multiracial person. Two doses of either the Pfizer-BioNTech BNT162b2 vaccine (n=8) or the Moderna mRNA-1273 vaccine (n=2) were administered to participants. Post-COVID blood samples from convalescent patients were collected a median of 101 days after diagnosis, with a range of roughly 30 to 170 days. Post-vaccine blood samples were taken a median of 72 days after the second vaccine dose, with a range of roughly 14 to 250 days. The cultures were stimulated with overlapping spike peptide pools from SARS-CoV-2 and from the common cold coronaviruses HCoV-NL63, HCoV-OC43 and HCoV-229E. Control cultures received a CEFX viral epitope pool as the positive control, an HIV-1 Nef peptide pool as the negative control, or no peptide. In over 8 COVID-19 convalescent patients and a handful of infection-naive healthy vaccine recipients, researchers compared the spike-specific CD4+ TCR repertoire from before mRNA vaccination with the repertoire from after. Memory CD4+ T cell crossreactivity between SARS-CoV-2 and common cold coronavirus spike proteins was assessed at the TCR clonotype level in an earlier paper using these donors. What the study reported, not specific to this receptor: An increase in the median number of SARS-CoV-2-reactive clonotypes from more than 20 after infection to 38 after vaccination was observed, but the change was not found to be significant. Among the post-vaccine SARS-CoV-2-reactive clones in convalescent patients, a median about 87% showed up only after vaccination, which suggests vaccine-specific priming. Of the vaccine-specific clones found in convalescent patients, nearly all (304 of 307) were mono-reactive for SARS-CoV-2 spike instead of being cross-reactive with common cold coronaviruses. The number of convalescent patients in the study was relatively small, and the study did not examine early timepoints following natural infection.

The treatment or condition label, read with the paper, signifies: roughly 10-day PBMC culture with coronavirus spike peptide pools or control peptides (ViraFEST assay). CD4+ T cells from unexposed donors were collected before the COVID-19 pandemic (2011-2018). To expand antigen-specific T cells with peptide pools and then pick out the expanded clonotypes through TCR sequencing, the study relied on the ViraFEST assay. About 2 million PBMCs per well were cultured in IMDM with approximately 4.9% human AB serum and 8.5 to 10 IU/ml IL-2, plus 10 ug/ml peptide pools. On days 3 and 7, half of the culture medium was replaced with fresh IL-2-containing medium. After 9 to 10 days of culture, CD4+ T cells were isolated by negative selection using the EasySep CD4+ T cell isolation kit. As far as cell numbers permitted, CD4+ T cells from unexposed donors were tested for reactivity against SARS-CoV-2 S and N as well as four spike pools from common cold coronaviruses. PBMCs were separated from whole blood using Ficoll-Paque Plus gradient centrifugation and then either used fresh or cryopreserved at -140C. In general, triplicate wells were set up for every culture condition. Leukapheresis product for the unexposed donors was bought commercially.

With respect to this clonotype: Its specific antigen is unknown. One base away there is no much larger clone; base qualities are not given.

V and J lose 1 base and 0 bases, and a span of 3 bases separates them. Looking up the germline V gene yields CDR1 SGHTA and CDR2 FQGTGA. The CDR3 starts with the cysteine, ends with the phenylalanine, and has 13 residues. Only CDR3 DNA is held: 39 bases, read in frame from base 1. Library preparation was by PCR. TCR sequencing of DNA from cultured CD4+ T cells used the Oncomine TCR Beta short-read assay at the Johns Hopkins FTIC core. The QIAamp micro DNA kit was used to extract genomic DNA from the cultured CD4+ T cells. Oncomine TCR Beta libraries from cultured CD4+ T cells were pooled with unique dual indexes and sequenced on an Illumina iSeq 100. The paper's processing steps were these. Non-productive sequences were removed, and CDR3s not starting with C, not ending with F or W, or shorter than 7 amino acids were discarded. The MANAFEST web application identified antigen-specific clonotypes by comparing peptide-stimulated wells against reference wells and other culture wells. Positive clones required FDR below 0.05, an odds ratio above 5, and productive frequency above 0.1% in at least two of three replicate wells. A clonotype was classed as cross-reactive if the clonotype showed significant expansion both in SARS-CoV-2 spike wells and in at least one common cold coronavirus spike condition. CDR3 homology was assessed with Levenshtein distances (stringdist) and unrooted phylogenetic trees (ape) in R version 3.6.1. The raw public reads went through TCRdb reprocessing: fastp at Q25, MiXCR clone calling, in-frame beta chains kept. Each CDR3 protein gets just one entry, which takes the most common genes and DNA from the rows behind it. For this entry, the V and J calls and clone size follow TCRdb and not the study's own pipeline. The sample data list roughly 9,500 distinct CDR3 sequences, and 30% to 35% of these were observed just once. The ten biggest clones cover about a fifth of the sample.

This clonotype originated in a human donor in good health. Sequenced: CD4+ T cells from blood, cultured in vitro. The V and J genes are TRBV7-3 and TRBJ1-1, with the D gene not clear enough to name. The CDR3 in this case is CASSLSLNTEAFF. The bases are TGTGCCAGCAGCTTAAGTTTGAACACTGAAGCTTTCTTT.